This T cell receptor beta chain was captured in a study of T cells in Graves' hyperthyroidism and ophthalmopathy. Study background: Pretreatment peripheral blood was obtained at initial diagnosis.

For this clonotype: What it binds is unknown. A much more abundant neighbour one base away suggests this may be a read error. The CDR3 does not close with the conserved phenylalanine or tryptophan, likely indicating a read error.

The junction had 6 bases not matched to a gene; V was cut back by 3 bases and J by 2 bases. Per the germline V gene, CDR1 is SGDLS and CDR2 is YYNGEE. The CDR3 consists of 15 residues. RNA transcripts gave rise to amplified TCR beta CDR3 regions. A set of HTBI primers served as the primers for a first-round RT-PCR of the TCR CDR3. TCRdb itself ran the multiplex PCR reads through MiXCR, one entry per CDR3 protein. The sample records hundreds of thousands of distinct CDR3 sequences, 38% being singletons. Not enrolled were patients with uncontrolled infection, other autoimmune disease, pregnancy or lactation. Study-wide results and caveats: The blood repertoire included most of the expanded thyroid clonotypes above 0.001.

This TCR was sampled from a man between 18 and 35 years old with Graves' hyperthyroidism. This chain connects TRBV9 to TRBJ2-5; 8 nucleotides line up with TRBD2. Sequencing was performed on blood. The CDR3 is CASSESGGRQETQYL. In DNA, the CDR3 is TGTGCCAGCAGCGAAAGCGGGGGCCGACAAGAGACCCAGTACCTC.